Each of the 14 T cell receptor beta chains below was sequenced from the same sample in a study of blood T cell repertoires in COVID-19. Sequenced by immunoSEQ multiplex PCR; TCRdb stores in-frame clones only, minus some. The data contain 85,000 to 100,000 clones, less than 90% of them singletons. The sequenced sample consisted of peripheral blood. These receptors all come from a man in his sixties with acute or convalescent COVID-19.

This clone was observed a single time. The CDR3 here is CASSTRTGAVTEAFF. CDR3 bases: TGTGCCAGTAGTACCCGTACAGGGGCGGTCACTGAAGCTTTCTTT. The chain uses TRBV19 and TRBJ1-1; TRBD1 aligns across 7 bases. This CDR3 is 15 amino acids long. V lost 4 bases and J lost 4; bases outside the gene matches: 9. The germline CDR1 and CDR2 sequences are LNHDA and SQIVND (reference sequence).

This clone has only one observation. This sequence joins TRBV6-5 and TRBJ2-5; D possibly corresponds to TRBD1 (5 bases). Trimming shortened V by 7 bases and J by 2 bases, and 14 bases separated the two germline ends. Germline V gene data show CDR1 as MNHEY and CDR2 as SVGAGI. The CDR3 contains 14 residues. Written as DNA, the CDR3 is TGTGCCAGCAATTGGGGCCAGAGGCAAGAGACCCAGTACTTC. Amino acid sequence: CASNWGQRQETQYF.

This chain joins TRBV18 and TRBJ2-7; 9 bases are shared with TRBD1. The V segment lost 6 bases and the J segment 5 bases; nucleotides outside the gene matches: 11. Germline lookup yields CDR1 KGHSH and CDR2 LQKENI. This CDR3 is 15 amino acids long. CDR3 region: CASSPTRDRAHEQYF. The CDR3 DNA reads as TGTGCCAGCTCTCCCACCCGGGACAGGGCCCACGAGCAGTACTTC.

The V gene is TRBV7-2, the J gene TRBJ1-1, with D maybe TRBD1 (6 bases). The CDR3 is 14 residues long. Trimming left V 1 base short and J 8 bases short, with 14 bases between. Germline CDR1 is SGHTA and CDR2 is FQGNSA. CDR3 loop: CASSLVPGQEEAFF. The CDR3 DNA is TGTGCCAGCAGCTTAGTCCCGGGACAAGAAGAAGCTTTCTTT.

The CDR3 loop is CASSPGTGSYEQYF. In DNA, the CDR3 is TGTGCCAGCAGCCCAGGGACAGGGAGCTACGAGCAGTACTTC. The genes are TRBV7-2 and TRBJ2-7; 9 bases agree with TRBD1. Looked up from germline, CDR1 is SGHTA and CDR2 is FQGNSA. Unmatched junction bases numbered 5, after V lost 5 bases and J lost 3 bases. CDR3 size: 14 residues.

J is TRBJ1-1 and V is TRBV7-9; weak D call: TRBD1 (6 bases). Germline V gives CDR1 SEHNR, CDR2 FQNEAQ (reference sequence). This CDR3 has 15 residues. Trimming shortened V by 4 bases and J by 2 bases, and 14 bases separated the two germline ends. CDR3 in DNA: TGTGCCAGCAGCTGGGGGGGGACACCAAACACTGAAGCTTTCTTT. Its protein product is CASSWGGTPNTEAFF.

The V call is TRBV30, the J call TRBJ1-1; D might be TRBD1 (6 bases). The CDR3 runs to 13 residues. Looked up from germline, CDR1 is GTSNPN and CDR2 is SVGIG (reference sequence). V dropped 2 bases and J dropped 5 bases, with 12 bases sitting between them. In DNA, the CDR3 is TGTGCCTGGAGTACGGACAGTGGGACTGAAGCTTTCTTT. Its protein is CAWSTDSGTEAFF.

The V call is TRBV11-2, the J call TRBJ2-1; D is unresolved. Looked up from germline, CDR1 is SGHAT and CDR2 is FQNNGV. The CDR3 is 12 amino acids. V lost 5 bases to trimming and J lost 8 bases, with 10 bases between them. CDR3 protein: CASSTDLYEQFF. The CDR3 DNA sequence: TGTGCCAGCAGCACTGATCTGTATGAGCAGTTCTTC.

V gene TRBV5-1 combines with J gene TRBJ2-5, with 14 bases identical to TRBD2. This CDR3 is built from 16 residues. Germline V gene lookup returns CDR1 SGHRS and CDR2 YFSETQ. After removal of 3 bases from V and 5 bases from J, the junction contained 6 bases not matched to a gene. CDR3 in amino acids: CASSSTSGRAMETQYF. The CDR3 coding sequence is TGCGCCAGCAGCTCGACTAGCGGGAGGGCCATGGAGACCCAGTACTTC.

This clone occurred once. The gene calls are TRBV11-3 and TRBJ1-1, with unresolved D. Looked up from germline, CDR1 is SGHNT and CDR2 is YENEEA. There are 13 residues in the CDR3. V lost 0 bases, J lost 1 base, and 3 bases lay in between. Here the CDR3 reads CASSLDWNTEAFF. The CDR3 nucleotides are TGTGCCAGCAGCTTAGACTGGAACACTGAAGCTTTCTTT.

The chain recombines TRBV7-9 with TRBJ1-2; TRBD1 might be the D (5 bases). Germline V gene sequence: CDR1 SEHNR, CDR2 FQNEAQ (reference sequence). The germline V and J ends were trimmed by 5 bases and 1 base, with 8 bases remaining between them. The CDR3 has 13 residues. In nucleotides, the CDR3 is TGTGCCAGCAGCCCACAGGTTAACTATGGCTACACCTTC. Translation gives CASSPQVNYGYTF.

The V gene is TRBV7-8, the J gene TRBJ2-5; TRBD1 aligns across 8 bases. The CDR3 is 13 amino acids. Germline CDR1 reads SGHVS; CDR2 reads FQNEAQ. The V gene end was trimmed by 2 bases and the J gene end by 7 bases; junction bases not matched to a gene: 3. In DNA, the CDR3 is TGTGCCAGCAGCTTACAGGGGGCGGTGACCCAGTACTTC. It specifies CASSLQGAVTQYF.

This clone was detected once. The genes are TRBV30 and TRBJ1-1, with 8 bases matching TRBD1. The CDR3 length is 12 residues. The V and J ends lost 5 bases and 4 bases, in that order; junction bases with no gene match: 3. CDR1 and CDR2 (germline): GTSNPN, SVGIG (reference sequence). CDR3: CAWGQGGTEAFF. The CDR3 coding sequence is TGTGCCTGGGGACAGGGAGGCACTGAAGCTTTCTTT.

The chain recombines TRBV3-1 (or the pseudogene TRBV3-2) with TRBJ2-7, with 7 bases lining up with TRBD2. The germline V gene encodes CDR1 LGHDT and CDR2 YNNKEL (reference sequence). Unmatched junction bases numbered 4, after V lost 5 bases and J lost 0 bases. The CDR3 loop spans 14 amino acids. Written as DNA, the CDR3 is TGTGCCAGCAGCGGAAGCGGGGTCTCCTACGAGCAGTACTTC. Translation gives CASSGSGVSYEQYF.